The clone carrying this T cell receptor beta chain was counted a few times. Its matching antigen is unknown. Before the COVID-19 pandemic, during about 2010-2018, CD4+ T cells were taken from unexposed donors. This record comes from a study of CD4 T cells in relation to SARS-CoV-2 and coronaviruses. On the study more broadly: The HLA restriction of the shared crossreactive spike epitopes was mapped. Study-wide results and limits: About 64% of donors had memory CD4+ clonotypes crossrecognizing SARS-CoV-2 and common cold coronavirus spike. Crossreactive clones expanded significantly less to SARS-CoV-2 than monoreactive clones. According to naive versus memory sequencing, detected responses are memory recall, not newly primed.

Trimming took off 5 bases at V and 5 bases at J, with 8 bases between the two ends. Germline assignment: CDR1 LGHDT and CDR2 YNNKEL (reference sequence). This CDR3 is built from 12 residues. Produced via immunoSEQ multiplex PCR; TCRdb's table is partial and in-frame only. The table includes about 65,000 clones, about 90% detected once. The J gene is TRBJ2-3, the V gene TRBV3-1 (or the pseudogene TRBV3-2), with no clear D. Material: memory CD4+ T cells from PBMCs. This clonotype was obtained from a human donor in good health. CDR3 in amino acids: CASSSGLDTQYF. DNA for the CDR3: TGTGCCAGCAGCTCCGGATTAGATACGCAGTATTTT.